Listed below are T cell receptor beta chains from one sample, sequenced in a study of blood T cell repertoires in COVID-19. The assay was immunoSEQ multiplex PCR, and TCRdb's table has in-frame clones only and misses some. The data contain 90,000 to 130,000 clones, about 80% of them singletons. The sequenced sample consisted of peripheral blood. The receptors originated from a woman in her seventies with acute or convalescent COVID-19. The CDR3 runs from the conserved cysteine through the conserved F or W. A D gene is named only where the DNA matches it firmly. Size tells how often a clone was seen (once, few, many) or the class of an expanded clone, and some rows leave it out.

v_gene	abundance	len	j_gene	d_gene	CDR3aa	CDR3nt
TRBV21-1	.	15	TRBJ2-2	.	CASSTIDRAGGELFF	TGTGCCAGCAGCACTATCGACAGGGCGGGCGGGGAGCTGTTTTTT
TRBV20-1	.	18	TRBJ1-4	TRBD1	CSASLQGVKGTTNEKLFF	TGCAGTGCTAGTCTACAGGGGGTAAAAGGAACAACTAATGAAAAACTGTTTTTT
TRBV6-5	.	14	TRBJ1-1	TRBD1	CASMKTGANTEAFF	TGTGCCAGCATGAAGACAGGGGCGAACACTGAAGCTTTCTTT
TRBV5-1	.	15	TRBJ1-5	.	CASSLAGQNSQPQHF	TGCGCCAGCAGCTTGGCCGGACAGAATAGTCAGCCCCAGCATTTT
TRBV12-3/TRBV12-4	once	13	TRBJ1-5	TRBD1	CASSYRGDQPQHF	TGTGCCAGCAGCTACAGGGGAGATCAGCCCCAGCATTTT
TRBV7-3	.	15	TRBJ2-2	.	CASSQTGTNTGELFF	TGTGCCAGCAGCCAGACTGGAACGAACACCGGGGAGCTGTTTTTT
TRBV15	.	15	TRBJ2-1	TRBD2	CATSRGTSGRTEQFF	TGTGCCACCAGCAGAGGGACTAGCGGGAGGACTGAGCAGTTCTTC
TRBV6-1	.	19	TRBJ1-5	TRBD1	CASSARNLGQVIGNQPQHF	TGTGCCAGCAGTGCAAGGAACCTAGGACAGGTCATAGGCAATCAGCCCCAGCATTTT
TRBV7-3	.	14	TRBJ2-2	.	CASSLNWGLGELFF	TGTGCCAGCAGCTTAAATTGGGGGCTCGGGGAGCTGTTTTTT
TRBV11-2	.	15	TRBJ2-7	.	CASSLDKTITYEQYF	TGTGCCAGCAGCTTAGATAAAACAATTACCTACGAGCAGTACTTC
TRBV9	.	15	TRBJ1-2	TRBD1	CASSVAGGRMDGYTF	TGTGCCAGCAGCGTAGCAGGGGGCCGGATGGATGGCTACACCTTC
TRBV3-1/TRBV3-2	.	14	TRBJ1-3	.	CASSQQGTGNTIYF	TGTGCCAGCAGCCAACAGGGAACCGGAAACACCATATATTTT
TRBV7-6	.	14	TRBJ1-1	.	CASSLGQMNTEAFF	TGTGCCAGCAGCTTAGGACAGATGAACACTGAAGCTTTCTTT
TRBV2	.	15	TRBJ2-2	TRBD2	CASSESGSKAGELFF	TGTGCCAGCAGTGAAAGCGGGAGTAAAGCCGGGGAGCTGTTTTTT
TRBV6-5	once	15	TRBJ1-6	TRBD1	CASNPDRGGNSPLHF	TGTGCCAGCAATCCGGACAGGGGAGGTAATTCACCCCTCCACTTT
TRBV19	many	14	TRBJ1-2	TRBD1	CASTPRQGGSGYTF	TGTGCCAGTACCCCCCGACAGGGAGGCTCTGGCTACACCTTC
TRBV18	.	14	TRBJ1-3	.	CASSRSNSGNTIYF	TGTGCCAGCTCACGTAGCAACTCTGGAAACACCATATATTTT
TRBV19	.	14	TRBJ2-3	TRBD2	CASSSRGGTDTQYF	TGTGCCAGTAGTAGTCGGGGGGGGACAGATACGCAGTATTTT
TRBV14	.	13	TRBJ2-2	.	CASSPTDTGELFF	TGTGCCAGCAGCCCGACTGACACCGGGGAGCTGTTTTTT
TRBV28	.	16	TRBJ2-5	TRBD2	CASSSLAGVGQETQYF	TGTGCCAGCAGTTCACTAGCGGGAGTCGGACAAGAGACCCAGTACTTC
TRBV11-3	.	16	TRBJ2-3	TRBD2	CASSRTSGSATDTQYF	TGTGCCAGCAGCAGGACTAGCGGGAGTGCGACAGATACGCAGTATTTT
TRBV5-1	.	15	TRBJ2-5	.	CASRYSSTLQETQYF	TGCGCCAGCCGCTACAGCTCGACATTGCAAGAGACCCAGTACTTC
TRBV19	.	15	TRBJ1-4	TRBD1	CASSIAGQGYEKLFF	TGTGCCAGTAGTATAGCCGGACAGGGGTACGAAAAACTGTTTTTT
TRBV4-3	.	16	TRBJ1-1	.	CASSQSQENPNTEAFF	TGCGCCAGCAGCCAGTCTCAGGAAAATCCGAACACTGAAGCTTTCTTT
TRBV4-1	.	16	TRBJ2-1	.	CASSQRQGSLGYEQFF	TGCGCCAGCAGCCAACGCCAGGGGAGCCTTGGCTATGAGCAGTTCTTC
TRBV6-1	.	15	TRBJ1-4	TRBD1	CASSEQDRGRGKLFF	TGTGCCAGCAGTGAACAGGACAGGGGGCGCGGAAAACTGTTTTTT
TRBV15	.	15	TRBJ2-1	TRBD2	CATSRVAGGINEQFF	TGTGCCACCAGCAGAGTGGCGGGGGGGATCAATGAGCAGTTCTTC
TRBV27	.	12	TRBJ1-5	.	CASGAGNQPQHF	TGTGCCTCAGGGGCCGGCAATCAGCCCCAGCATTTT
TRBV2	.	14	TRBJ1-5	TRBD1	CASSATGGYQPQHF	TGTGCCAGCAGCGCGACAGGGGGCTATCAGCCCCAGCATTTT
TRBV5-1	.	14	TRBJ1-2	TRBD1	CASSLTGADYGYTF	TGCGCCAGCAGCTTAACAGGGGCGGACTATGGCTACACCTTC
TRBV4-2	.	10	TRBJ1-1	.	CASRGTEAFF	TGTGCCAGCCGGGGGACTGAAGCTTTCTTT
TRBV6-1	once	17	TRBJ2-7	TRBD2	CASSEGVGASGIYEQYF	TGTGCCAGCAGTGAAGGGGTGGGGGCTAGCGGGATATACGAGCAGTACTTC
TRBV5-1	.	15	TRBJ2-3	.	CASSLEGGPTDTQYF	TGCGCCAGCAGCTTGGAGGGGGGGCCCACAGATACGCAGTATTTT
TRBV5-1	few	17	TRBJ2-1	TRBD1	CASSLGRGQGLYNEQFF	TGCGCCAGCAGCTTGGGGCGGGGACAGGGGCTATACAATGAGCAGTTCTTC
TRBV3-1/TRBV3-2	.	17	TRBJ1-2	TRBD1	CASSQGSQGAASYGYTF	TGTGCCAGCAGCCAAGGATCACAGGGGGCCGCTTCCTATGGCTACACCTTC
TRBV19	.	17	TRBJ2-1	.	CASSMGSVDSNYNEQFF	TGTGCCAGTAGTATGGGCTCAGTGGACAGCAATTACAATGAGCAGTTCTTC